One sample yielded the 21 T cell receptor beta chains listed below, sequenced in a study of shared clonotypes between healthy human individuals. Clones were read by immunoSEQ multiplex PCR, and TCRdb kept only the in-frame ones, dropping some. The table records around 720,000 clones, roughly 72% of them present only once. The sample consisted of memory CD4+ T cells sorted from blood. Indicated subset: CD45RA-negative fraction. The receptors come from a woman aged 25 to 39 in good health.

The chain combines TRBV5-1 with TRBJ1-4; D call uncertain. The ends were cut back, 0 bases at V and 4 bases at J, with 10 bases in the middle. CDR1 and CDR2 from the germline V gene are SGHRS and YFSETQ. The CDR3 sequence is 15 residues long. The CDR3 DNA reads TGCGCCAGCAGCTTGGGGTACAGACTTAATGAAAAACTGTTTTTT. Amino acid sequence: CASSLGYRLNEKLFF.

This chain uses TRBV2 with TRBJ2-3; D possibly corresponds to TRBD1 (7 bases). V was trimmed by 3 bases and J by 0 bases, leaving 13 bases between them. The germline V gene has CDR1 SNHLY and CDR2 FYNNEI. The CDR3 totals 16 residues. The DNA for the CDR3 is TGTGCCAGCAGTGACCAGGGGGGCACGAGCACAGATACGCAGTATTTT. Translated: CASSDQGGTSTDTQYF.

The gene calls are TRBV5-1 and TRBJ1-1; D remains unclear. This CDR3 is built from 12 residues. V gave up 3 bases and J gave up 2 bases, with 5 bases separating them. CDR1 and CDR2 from the germline V gene are SGHRS and YFSETQ. The CDR3 DNA sequence: TGCGCCAGCAGCTCCGAAAACACTGAAGCTTTCTTT. Its translation: CASSSENTEAFF.

The rearrangement joins TRBV11-2 to TRBJ2-3; no clear D gene. The V gene lost 1 base and the J gene lost 4 bases, with 12 bases spanning the gap. CDR1 and CDR2 (germline): SGHAT, FQNNGV. This CDR3 region has 15 residues. CDR3 DNA: TGTGCCAGCAGCTTAGGGCAGGAAAGGTCAGATACGCAGTATTTT. Its translation: CASSLGQERSDTQYF.

This clone was recorded a few times. V and J are TRBV6-1 and TRBJ2-3, with 9 bases matching TRBD1. The CDR3 has 16 amino acids. Per germline, CDR1 MNHNS and CDR2 SASEGT. Trimming removed 4 bases from V and 3 bases from J; junction bases left unmatched: 8. This CDR3 reads CASSGLTGGLTDTQYF. DNA for the CDR3: TGTGCCAGCAGTGGCCTGACAGGGGGTCTTACAGATACGCAGTATTTT.

This clone showed up just a few times. The chain couples TRBV4-1 to TRBJ2-5; weak D call: TRBD1 (6 bases). CDR1 and CDR2 from the germline V gene are MGHRA and YSYEKL. The CDR3 contains 16 residues. Trimming left V 0 bases short and J 0 bases short, with 11 bases between. The CDR3 sequence is CASSQEGQGYQETQYF. The CDR3 DNA reads as TGCGCCAGCAGCCAAGAAGGGCAGGGGTACCAAGAGACCCAGTACTTC.

The chain carries TRBV19 and TRBJ1-1, with D uncertain. The CDR3 spans 13 residues. CDR1 LNHDA and CDR2 SQIVND come from the germline V gene (reference sequence). The V end was cut by 7 bases, the J end by 1 base, with 10 bases between. CDR3 sequence reads: CASKRRGNTEAFF. The CDR3 DNA follows: TGTGCCAGTAAGCGACGGGGGAACACTGAAGCTTTCTTT.

The CDR3 loop is CAWTEGSGNTIYF. In DNA, the CDR3 is TGTGCCTGGACAGAAGGATCTGGAAACACCATATATTTT. This rearrangement joins TRBV30 to TRBJ1-3; unclear D gene. Trimming cost V 4 bases and J 1 base, with 8 bases left between them. CDR1 is GTSNPN, CDR2 SVGIG, per germline (reference sequence). The CDR3 extends over 13 amino acids.

This chain uses TRBV21-1 with TRBJ2-2; TRBD2, the D gene given by the table, was not confirmed from the DNA. TRBV21-1 is listed as a pseudogene. CDR3 length: 20 residues. In DNA, the CDR3 is TGTGCCAGCAGCCCCCCAGTACGTGTCGGGAGGGCCGAGAACACCGGGGAGCTGTTTTTT. Protein: CASSPPVRVGRAENTGELFF.

This chain uses TRBV7-6 with TRBJ1-2; maybe TRBD1 (6 bases). The CDR3 length is 14 residues. Germline V gene sequence: CDR1 SGHVS, CDR2 FNYEAQ. V dropped 5 bases and J dropped 8 bases, with 18 bases sitting between them. The CDR3 bases are TGTGCCAGCAGCACCGGGGGGCCACGCTGGGGCTACACCTTC. Protein: CASSTGGPRWGYTF.

This sequence joins TRBV5-1 and TRBJ1-5; a possible D gene is TRBD1 (5 bases). The germline V gene encodes CDR1 SGHRS and CDR2 YFSETQ. V was trimmed by 0 bases and J by 9 bases, leaving 10 bases between them. This CDR3 has 13 residues. In nucleotides, the CDR3 is TGCGCCAGCAGCTTGGTGCAGGGAGGGCCCCAGCATTTT. Encoded protein: CASSLVQGGPQHF.

To note about this clone: Being one base from a much bigger clone, this may be a read error. V usage is TRBV11-3 and J usage is TRBJ2-1; D is possibly TRBD2 (5 bases). Germline assignment: CDR1 SGHNT and CDR2 YENEEA. The CDR3 is 15 residues long. V dropped 1 base and J dropped 0 bases, with 7 bases sitting between them. The CDR3 sequence is CASSLVGSSYNEQFF. The CDR3 DNA follows: TGTGCCAGCAGCTTAGTGGGGAGCTCCTACAATGAGCAGTTCTTC. Based on the CDR3 plus reference TRBV11-3 and TRBJ2-1, the full variable domain is EAGVVQSPRYKIIEKKQPVAFWCNPISGHNTLYWYLQNLGQGPELLIRYENEEAVDDSQLPKDRFSAERLKGVDSTLKIQPAELGDSAVYLCASSLVGSSYNEQFFGPGTRLTVL.

A word on this clone: This sample also contains other DNA sequences that code for the same CDR3. V is TRBV5-1 and J is TRBJ2-5; D unclear. The germline gives CDR1 SGHRS, CDR2 YFSETQ. The CDR3 is 12 amino acids. V lost 1 base and J lost 1, with 2 bases in between. In nucleotides, the CDR3 is TGCGCCAGCAGCTTGTCCCAAGAGACCCAGTACTTC. Protein: CASSLSQETQYF. Complete variable domain (other parts from reference TRBV5-1 and TRBJ2-5): KAGVTQTPRYLIKTRGQQVTLSCSPISGHRSVSWYQQTPGQGLQFLFEYFSETQRNKGNFPGRFSGRQFSNSRSEMNVSTLELGDSALYLCASSLSQETQYFGPGTRLLVL.

V gene TRBV5-1 combines with J gene TRBJ1-2; D perhaps matches TRBD1 (5 bases). Trimming took off 1 base at V and 3 bases at J, with 10 bases between the two ends. CDR1 is SGHRS and CDR2 is YFSETQ in the germline V gene. The CDR3 runs to 14 residues. CDR3: CASSLPGRDYGYTF. The CDR3 nucleotides read TGCGCCAGCAGCTTGCCCGGCAGGGACTATGGCTACACCTTC.

The chain links TRBV11-1 to TRBJ1-2, with D hard to call. The V gene lost 5 bases and the J gene lost 7 bases, with 20 bases spanning the gap. Germline values: CDR1 SGHAT, CDR2 FQDESV (reference sequence). This CDR3 has 15 residues. The CDR3 sequence is CASSNNGDSSRGYTF. CDR3 DNA: TGTGCCAGCAGCAACAATGGGGATTCAAGCCGTGGCTACACCTTC.

CDR3 in amino acids: CASSAGTGGNEQFF. CDR3 sequence (DNA): TGCGCCAGCAGCGCAGGGACAGGGGGCAATGAGCAGTTCTTC. The gene calls are TRBV5-1 and TRBJ2-1, with 11 bases that match TRBD1. CDR1 SGHRS and CDR2 YFSETQ come from the germline V gene. CDR3 length: 14 amino acids. J was trimmed by 6 bases and V by 4 bases; bases with no gene match: 3.

Of note for this clone: Other DNA sequences of this sample code for an identical CDR3. This chain joins TRBV2 and TRBJ2-7; D gene unclear. This CDR3 is built from 13 residues. Trimming shortened V by 3 bases and J by 2 bases, and 8 bases separated the two germline ends. Germline V gives CDR1 SNHLY, CDR2 FYNNEI. The CDR3 sequence: CASSESGAYEQYF. In DNA form, the CDR3 reads TGTGCCAGCAGTGAGTCCGGAGCCTACGAGCAGTACTTC. Combining the CDR3 with reference TRBV2 and TRBJ2-7 gives the whole variable domain EPEVTQTPSHQVTQMGQEVILRCVPISNHLYFYWYRQILGQKVEFLVSFYNNEISEKSEIFDDQFSVERPDGSNFTLKIRSTKLEDSAMYFCASSESGAYEQYFGPGTRLTVT.

This clone was counted only a few times. V is TRBV29-1 and J is TRBJ2-3; 7 nucleotides line up with TRBD2. V shed 8 bases, J shed 0 bases, and the junction held 8 bases outside the gene matches. This CDR3 comprises 14 residues. Germline V lookup: CDR1 SQVTM, CDR2 ANQGSEA. The chain's CDR3 is CSCGRASSTDTQYF. The CDR3 DNA is TGCAGCTGTGGGAGGGCGTCTAGCACAGATACGCAGTATTTT.

This clone has just one count. The chain combines TRBV5-4 with TRBJ2-1; the match to TRBD2 covers 8 bases. V shed 1 base and J 5 bases; nucleotides not matched to a gene: 11. The CDR3 spans 17 residues. Germline-derived CDR1 and CDR2 are SGHNT and YYREEE (reference sequence). CDR3 sequence: CASSLTAGTRSHNEQFF. The CDR3 DNA reads TGTGCCAGCAGCTTGACCGCCGGGACTAGGTCCCACAATGAGCAGTTCTTC.

The V and J genes are TRBV27 and TRBJ2-7, with D perhaps TRBD2 (6 bases). In germline, CDR1 is MNHEY, CDR2 SMNVEV (reference sequence). Trimming stripped 4 bases from V and 2 bases from J, with 15 bases between. CDR3 length: 15 amino acids. The CDR3, as DNA: TGTGCCAGCAGTTCAAAGCGGGTTGGAACCTACGAGCAGTACTTC. Translated, it gives CASSSKRVGTYEQYF.

CDR3 amino acids: CASSFVGGSAYEQYF. CDR3 DNA sequence: TGTGCCAGCAGCTTCGTGGGGGGATCGGCCTACGAGCAGTACTTC. The chain links TRBV28 to TRBJ2-7, with D possibly matching TRBD2 (6 bases). There are 15 residues in the CDR3. The V end was cut by 6 bases, the J end by 2 bases, with 17 bases between. Per germline, CDR1 MDHEN and CDR2 SYDVKM. Full variable domain (outside the CDR3, taken from reference TRBV28 and TRBJ2-7): DVKVTQSSRYLVKRTGEKVFLECVQDMDHENMFWYRQDPGLGLRLIYFSYDVKMKEKGDIPEGYSVSREKKERFSLILESASTNQTSMYLCASSFVGGSAYEQYFGPGTRLTVT.